This T cell receptor beta chain originates from a study of blood T cells in healthy people across ages. Study-level points and caveats: Possibly, changes in expanded clonotypes were confounded because donor CMV status was unknown. Age brought a roughly linear fall in TCR beta diversity measured per million T cells.

The CDR3 totals 14 residues. Germline assignment: CDR1 MNHEY and CDR2 SMNVEV (reference sequence). A second PCR of 7 to 11 cycles used a sample-barcoded 5' primer and a J-beta primer mix. Via MiXCR, TCRdb re-called the 5' RACE reads, giving one row per CDR3 protein. The repertoire has approximately 800,000 distinct CDR3 sequences, about 42% of them found once; the top ten carry 15% to 20%. Of note for this clonotype: Its matching antigen is unknown. The junction departs from the called germline gene at one end, perhaps through a read error.

Sequenced input: blood. This clonotype was obtained from a man older than 75 in good health. The chain is built from TRBV27 and TRBJ1-1; no definite D call. The CDR3 protein is CASSISKGNTEAFF. In DNA, the CDR3 is TGTGCCAGCAGTATATCAAAGGGGAACACTGAAGCTTTCTTT.